The next 10 T cell receptor beta chains were all read from a single sample in a study of cytomegalovirus exposure and HLA in healthy donors. 60 Vbeta and 13 Jbeta primers were used in PCR. Measured with immunoSEQ multiplex PCR; TCRdb has only the in-frame clones, and not every one. This table holds approximately 88,000 clones, 78% found once. Source material: PBMCs. The receptors here all came from a man between 18 and 29 years old in good health and CMV-seropositive.

The chain is built from TRBV6-5 and TRBJ1-3; no clear D. Trimming removed 2 bases at V and 2 bases at J, with 10 bases between. The V gene's germline CDR1 is MNHEY and CDR2 SVGAGI. The CDR3 totals 15 residues. The CDR3 region is CASSYRDSPGNTIYF. CDR3 DNA: TGTGCCAGCAGTTACAGAGATTCCCCTGGAAACACCATATATTTT.

The chain has TRBV6-5 and TRBJ2-7; 10 bases match TRBD2. Germline CDR1 MNHEY, CDR2 SVGAGI. V was clipped by 7 bases and J by 3 bases; unmatched bases: 9. The CDR3 extends over 15 amino acids. In DNA form, the CDR3 reads TGTGCCAGCACCCGACTCGGGACTAGCGACTACGAGCAGTACTTC. Translated, it gives CASTRLGTSDYEQYF.

The chain joins TRBV29-1 to TRBJ2-7, with 7 bases that match TRBD1. Germline V gene lookup returns CDR1 SQVTM and CDR2 ANQGSEA. This CDR3 contains 14 residues. The V segment lost 6 bases and the J segment 3 bases; nucleotides outside the gene matches: 11. Here the CDR3 DNA reads TGCAGCGTGTACCGGGACAGCCAGAACTACGAGCAGTACTTC. Residues: CSVYRDSQNYEQYF.

CDR3 in amino acids: CSHRGDTQYF. CDR3 DNA sequence: TGCAGCCACAGGGGAGATACGCAGTATTTT. This rearrangement joins TRBV20-1 to TRBJ2-3; 7 positions match TRBD1. The CDR3 has 10 amino acids. Germline loops: CDR1 DFQATT, CDR2 SNEGSKA (reference sequence).

V usage is TRBV27 and J usage is TRBJ2-7; 7 nucleotides line up with TRBD2. V shed 6 bases, J shed 2 bases, and the junction held 7 bases outside the gene matches. The germline gives CDR1 MNHEY, CDR2 SMNVEV (reference sequence). The CDR3 covers 14 residues. The DNA for the CDR3 is TGTGCCAGCAGCTGGGGGGGTGCCACCTACGAGCAGTACTTC. It translates to CASSWGGATYEQYF.

This clone showed up just a few times. The chain couples TRBV5-8 to TRBJ1-1; D gene uncertain. The V gene lost 1 base and the J gene lost 11 bases, with 12 bases spanning the gap. The CDR3 contains 12 residues. Germline values: CDR1 SGHTS, CDR2 YDEGEE. The CDR3 region is CASSLSQITAFF. For the CDR3, the DNA is TGTGCCAGCAGCTTGTCGCAGATTACGGCTTTCTTT. Complete variable domain (other parts from reference TRBV5-8 and TRBJ1-1): EAGVTQSPTHLIKTRGQQATLRCSPISGHTSVYWYQQALGLGLQFLLWYDEGEERNRGNFPPRFSGRQFPNYSSELNVNALELEDSALYLCASSLSQITAFFGQGTRLTVV.

This clone was seen only a few times. The chain carries TRBV10-1 and TRBJ2-7; 8 bases align to TRBD2. Germline CDR1 WNHNN, CDR2 SYGVQD (reference sequence). The CDR3 is 13 residues long. Unmatched junction bases numbered 5, after V lost 6 bases and J lost 4 bases. This CDR3 reads CASSPGLGYEQYF. The CDR3 DNA is TGCGCCAGCAGCCCGGGACTAGGGTACGAGCAGTACTTC.

The rearrangement links TRBV18 to TRBJ2-7; 8 nucleotides agree with TRBD2. With 6 bases clipped from V and 4 bases from J, the junction kept 2 bases outside the gene matches. The CDR3 runs 12 residues. Germline values: CDR1 KGHSH, CDR2 LQKENI. In DNA form, the CDR3 reads TGTGCCAGCTCCCCGGGAGGGTACGAGCAGTACTTC. Translation gives CASSPGGYEQYF.

The chain has TRBV9 and TRBJ2-1, with a weak D call TRBD1 (5 bases). The germline V gene has CDR1 SGDLS and CDR2 YYNGEE. This CDR3 comprises 12 residues. Trimming removed 3 bases from V and 7 bases from J, with 8 bases in between. The CDR3 region has the DNA TGTGCCAGCAGCGACCAGGGTAATGAGCAGTTCTTC. It specifies CASSDQGNEQFF. Drawing the rest from reference TRBV9 and TRBJ2-1, the complete variable domain is DSGVTQTPKHLITATGQRVTLRCSPRSGDLSVYWYQQSLDQGLQFLIQYYNGEERAKGNILERFSAQQFPDLHSELNLSSLELGDSALYFCASSDQGNEQFFGPGTRLTVL.

Details on this clone: Other DNA sequences in the same sample also yield this CDR3. The chain recombines TRBV5-1 with TRBJ1-5; D remains ambiguous. V lost 3 bases to trimming and J lost 4 bases, with 11 bases between them. This CDR3 comprises 14 residues. Germline V gene data show CDR1 as SGHRS and CDR2 as YFSETQ. DNA for the CDR3: TGCGCCAGCAGCTCTGGCCAGGCGAATCAGCCCCAGCATTTT. Its protein product is CASSSGQANQPQHF.